This T cell receptor beta chain appears in the sequencing data of a study of cytomegalovirus exposure and HLA in healthy donors. The study, taken as a whole, reports: Other equally common chains were less clonally expanded than HLA-associated TCR beta chains, a later analysis showed. Most CMV-associated TCR beta chains were later found to appear HLA-restricted.

For this clone: Its antigen is as yet unknown.

The PCR made use of 60 Vbeta and 13 Jbeta primers. The method was immunoSEQ multiplex PCR; TCRdb's version includes in-frame clones alone and lacks a portion of them. The sample records about 240,000 clones, approximately 78% being singletons. The germline V gene encodes CDR1 SNHLY and CDR2 FYNNEI. V lost 3 bases and J lost 2, with 5 bases in between. This CDR3 is 12 amino acids long. Source material: PBMCs. This receptor was obtained from a boy younger than 18 in good health and CMV-seronegative. The chain is built from TRBV2 and TRBJ2-7; no clear D gene. CDR3 amino acids: CASSEQAYEQYF. The CDR3 region has the DNA TGTGCCAGCAGTGAGCAGGCCTACGAGCAGTACTTC.